A selection of T cell receptor beta chains follows, all from one sample in a study of shared clonotypes between healthy human individuals. Libraries were prepared by immunoSEQ multiplex PCR; TCRdb keeps only in-frame clonotypes and omits some of them. The data show just over 2,000,000 clones, with about 94% seen just once and about 1.1% held by the top ten. Sequencing used naive CD8+ T cells sorted from blood. The receptor set was obtained from a man aged 18 to 30 in good health. The CDR3 runs from the conserved cysteine through the conserved F or W. Each record gives: J gene, V gene, CDR3 protein.

TRBJ2-7 | TRBV5-1 | CASSLAGTNYEQYF
TRBJ2-7 | TRBV2 | CASSGQGISYEQYF
TRBJ1-5 | TRBV6-1 | CASSESRTVNQPQHF
TRBJ2-1 | TRBV29-1 | CSVIPGLAVSYNEQFF
TRBJ2-7 | TRBV7-9 | CASSLGEGQYF
TRBJ2-1 | TRBV27 | CASSRPGQGANEQFF
TRBJ1-1 | TRBV7-8 | CASSLEAGGTEAFF
TRBJ1-1 | TRBV30 | CAWTHTEAFF
TRBJ1-1 | TRBV2 | CASSEGMGVRTEAFF
TRBJ2-7 | TRBV7-2 | CASSPRLVDYEQYF
TRBJ2-7 | TRBV7-9 | CASSLGGSDYEQYF
TRBJ2-1 | TRBV11-2 | CASSYSGRIDNEQFF
TRBJ1-5 | TRBV5-8 | CASSLSADPNQPQHF
TRBJ2-7 | TRBV27 | CASSPGGETYEQYF
TRBJ1-2 | TRBV13 | CASSLGLWGMTNYGYTF
TRBJ2-7 | TRBV7-9 | CASMDSSSSYEQYF
TRBJ2-7 | TRBV6-1 | CASSEKEGAGGYEQYF
TRBJ2-4 | TRBV7-6 | CASSPPSGENIQYF
TRBJ2-1 | TRBV29-1 | CSVAGTSASVAYNEQFF
TRBJ1-2 | TRBV5-1 | CASSGGPGTGAYGYTF